The 8 T cell receptor beta chains below all came from one sample that was sequenced in a study of blood T cell repertoires in COVID-19. Here immunoSEQ multiplex PCR was the method, and the copy in TCRdb shows in-frame clones only, minus some. The sample contains over 100,000 clones, over 80% of which appear only once. The source material was peripheral blood. These receptors were collected from a human donor in a cohort sampled during active COVID-19.

This clone showed up just once. The chain is built from TRBV3-1 (or the pseudogene TRBV3-2) and TRBJ1-6; D is uncertain. The germline CDR1 and CDR2 sequences are LGHDT and YNNKEL (reference sequence). The CDR3 consists of 14 residues. V was shortened by 8 bases and J by 2 bases, with 10 bases between the two germline ends. The CDR3 sequence: CASRSGPYNSPLHF. The CDR3 DNA sequence: TGTGCCAGCCGTTCAGGCCCCTATAATTCACCCCTCCACTTT.

V and J are TRBV29-1 and TRBJ2-7, with 7 bases that match TRBD2. The germline gives CDR1 SQVTM, CDR2 ANQGSEA. This CDR3 spans 16 amino acids. J gave up 0 bases and V 6 bases, and 14 bases lay outside the gene matches. CDR3 residues: CSVASGLIANSYEQYF. The CDR3 nucleotides read TGCAGCGTGGCTAGCGGACTTATTGCCAACTCCTACGAGCAGTACTTC.

The gene calls are TRBV19 and TRBJ2-1; 8 nucleotides align to TRBD2. CDR3 length equals 16 residues. J was trimmed by 5 bases and V by 3 bases; bases with no gene match: 9. CDR1 LNHDA and CDR2 SQIVND come from the germline V gene (reference sequence). CDR3 DNA sequence: TGTGCCAGTAGTATTGTGGCAGCGGGAGAAGACAATGAGCAGTTCTTC. It yields the protein CASSIVAAGEDNEQFF.

V is TRBV7-2 and J is TRBJ2-7; 7 nucleotides line up with TRBD2. Per germline, CDR1 SGHTA and CDR2 FQGNSA. This CDR3 is 15 amino acids long. V lost 3 bases and J lost 3; bases outside the gene matches: 8. The DNA of the CDR3 is TGTGCCAGCAGCTTTATGCGGCGGGGGTTCTACGAGCAGTACTTC. Translating gives CASSFMRRGFYEQYF.

The chain is built from TRBV3-1 (or the pseudogene TRBV3-2) and TRBJ2-7; D is perhaps TRBD2 (5 bases). The CDR3 consists of 15 residues. The germline V gene encodes CDR1 LGHDT and CDR2 YNNKEL (reference sequence). Trimming removed 3 bases from V and 3 bases from J, with 15 bases in between. Here the CDR3 DNA reads TGTGCCAGCAGCCACCAAACTAGTATACTCTACGAGCAGTACTTC. As protein: CASSHQTSILYEQYF.

The V and J genes are TRBV27 and TRBJ2-5; 10 bases are a match to TRBD2. The CDR3 is 17 amino acids. The V and J ends lost 5 bases and 5 bases, in that order; junction bases with no gene match: 14. Germline V gene sequence: CDR1 MNHEY, CDR2 SMNVEV (reference sequence). The CDR3 sequence is CASSPRTSGYGGETQYF. For the CDR3, the DNA is TGTGCCAGCAGTCCTCGGACTAGCGGATACGGGGGGGAGACCCAGTACTTC.

This rearrangement joins TRBV5-5 to TRBJ1-2, with D perhaps TRBD1 (6 bases). The ends were cut back, 4 bases at V and 5 bases at J, with 15 bases in the middle. The CDR3 has 14 amino acids. CDR1 and CDR2 (germline): SGHKS, YYEKEE (reference sequence). CDR3 coding DNA: TGTGCCAGCAGCCCTCTTGGGGGCACATATGGCTACACCTTC. This encodes CASSPLGGTYGYTF.

The chain carries TRBV6-1 and TRBJ2-5, with a weak D call TRBD1 (6 bases). Germline V gene data show CDR1 as MNHNS and CDR2 as SASEGT. V was pared by 2 bases and J by 4 bases, with 14 bases between. The CDR3 is 15 amino acids. The CDR3 nucleotides are TGTGCCAGCAGTGAACAAACAGGGTCTCGAGAGACCCAGTACTTC. The encoded protein is CASSEQTGSRETQYF.